The 27 T cell receptor beta chains reported below all come from one sample, sequenced in a study of vaccination and CD4 T cells after COVID-19 (dated by TCRdb to 2021 to 2024). These receptors have no known antigen. The library was prepared using PCR. The data were produced on an Illumina iSeq 100. TCR sequencing of DNA from cultured CD4+ T cells used the Oncomine TCR Beta short-read assay at the Johns Hopkins FTIC core. Starting from the raw public reads, TCRdb applied fastp trimming at Q25, assembled clones with MiXCR and retained in-frame beta chains. Identical CDR3 protein sequences are pooled into one entry, listed with their most common genes and DNA. The sample includes some 16,000 distinct CDR3 sequences, with 44% observed a single time. The ten largest clones add up to 6.5% to 8% of the sample. The sample's treatment or condition, from its label and the paper: roughly 10-day PBMC culture with coronavirus spike peptide pools or control peptides (ViraFEST assay).

The sample in question was CD4+ T cells from blood, cultured in vitro, obtained after SARS-CoV-2 vaccination. All receptors derive from a human donor who had recovered from COVID-19.

The chain links TRBV6-1 to TRBJ2-6, with D possibly being TRBD2 (6 bases). The V gene's germline CDR1 is MNHNS and CDR2 SASEGT. The CDR3 spans 15 residues. V was cut by 7 bases and J by 1 base, with 11 bases left in between. DNA for the CDR3: TGTGCCAGCAAGGAGGGGCTATCTGGGGCCAACGTCCTGACTTTC. It encodes CASKEGLSGANVLTF.

By sample share, this clonotype is medium-sized. The genes are TRBV5-1 and TRBJ2-2; D is perhaps TRBD1 or TRBD2 (5 bases each). The germline CDR1 and CDR2 sequences are SGHRS and YFSETQ. The CDR3 consists of 15 residues. Trimming pared 2 bases from V and 0 bases from J, leaving 8 bases between. The CDR3 reads CASSFQGPNTGELFF. CDR3 DNA: TGCGCCAGCAGCTTTCAGGGACCGAACACCGGGGAGCTGTTTTTT.

This chain uses TRBV2 with TRBJ1-5; D remains ambiguous. V was cut by 6 bases and J by 5 bases, with 17 bases left in between. This CDR3 has 15 residues. Per the germline V gene, CDR1 is SNHLY and CDR2 is FYNNEI. CDR3 DNA: TGTGCCAGCAGCTACCGATCGAGGCGCGATCAGCCCCAGCATTTT. As protein: CASSYRSRRDQPQHF.

The chain is built from TRBV20-1 and TRBJ2-7, with 12 bases fitting TRBD2. The trim removed 5 bases at V and 6 bases at J, leaving 5 bases unmatched. CDR3 size: 13 residues. Germline V gene lookup returns CDR1 DFQATT and CDR2 SNEGSKA (reference sequence). The CDR3 loop is CSADGLAGREQYF. DNA for the CDR3: TGCAGTGCTGATGGACTAGCGGGACGCGAGCAGTACTTC.

V usage is TRBV6-2 or TRBV6-3 and J usage is TRBJ2-5; 8 bases are shared with TRBD1. V lost 7 bases to trimming and J lost 5 bases; unmatched junction nucleotides: 12. CDR3 length: 15 residues. The germline CDR1 and CDR2 sequences are MNHEY and SVGEGT. The DNA of the CDR3 is TGTGCCAGCACCTACCGGCAGGGGGCTTGGGAGACCCAGTACTTC. This sequence encodes CASTYRQGAWETQYF.

The V call is TRBV20-1, the J call TRBJ2-3, with 13 bases matching TRBD2. CDR1 is DFQATT, CDR2 SNEGSKA, per germline (reference sequence). This CDR3 has 17 residues. V shed 8 bases, J shed 3 bases, and the junction held 14 bases outside the gene matches. The CDR3 here is CSINLGTSGRVTDTQYF. In DNA form, the CDR3 reads TGCAGTATCAACCTGGGAACTAGCGGGAGGGTGACAGATACGCAGTATTTT.

This clonotype showed up just once. The chain is built from TRBV20-1 and TRBJ1-2, with TRBD1 matching 9 bases. The CDR3 has 12 residues. Trimming took 6 bases from V and 8 from J; bases not matched to a gene: 7. Germline V gives CDR1 DFQATT, CDR2 SNEGSKA (reference sequence). The CDR3 spells CSAMDRGDGYTF. In DNA form, the CDR3 reads TGCAGTGCCATGGACAGGGGAGACGGCTACACCTTC.

The rearrangement links TRBV30 to TRBJ2-5; maybe TRBD2 (7 bases). V was pared by 3 bases and J by 4 bases, with 12 bases between. The CDR3 has 13 amino acids. Germline CDR1 reads GTSNPN; CDR2 reads SVGIG (reference sequence). CDR3: CAWSGGPGETQYF. The CDR3 nucleotides read TGTGCCTGGAGCGGGGGGCCCGGAGAGACCCAGTACTTC.

The chain carries TRBV11-1 and TRBJ2-7; possibly TRBD1 for D (5 bases). V shed 5 bases and J shed 2 bases, with 13 bases lying between them. CDR1 is SGHAT, CDR2 FQDESV, per germline (reference sequence). This CDR3 comprises 14 residues. CDR3 region: CASSPLGLTYEQYF. In nucleotides, the CDR3 is TGTGCCAGCAGCCCTCTGGGGCTGACCTACGAGCAGTACTTC. Based on the CDR3 plus reference TRBV11-1 and TRBJ2-7, the full variable domain is EAEVAQSPRYKITEKSQAVAFWCDPISGHATLYWYRQILGQGPELLVQFQDESVVDDSQLPKDRFSAERLKGVDSTLKIQPAELGDSAMYLCASSPLGLTYEQYFGPGTRLTVT.

The chain is built from TRBV20-1 and TRBJ2-4, with TRBD1 identical over 7 bases. V lost 1 base, J lost 0 bases, and 6 bases stayed unmatched. The CDR3 consists of 16 residues. CDR1 is DFQATT, CDR2 SNEGSKA, per germline (reference sequence). The CDR3 sequence is CSARGTGVIAKNIQYF. The CDR3 bases are TGCAGTGCTAGAGGGACAGGAGTAATAGCCAAAAACATTCAGTACTTC.

The CDR3 bases are TGTGCCAGCAGTCGGACCTATAATTCACCCCTCCACTTT. It specifies CASSRTYNSPLHF. The rearrangement links TRBV28 to TRBJ1-6; D ambiguous. In germline, CDR1 is MDHEN, CDR2 SYDVKM. Trimming took 5 bases from V and 2 from J, leaving 4 bases between them. The length of the CDR3 is 13 residues.

J is TRBJ1-6 and V is TRBV20-1; 7 nucleotides line up with TRBD1. In germline, CDR1 is DFQATT, CDR2 SNEGSKA (reference sequence). This CDR3 contains 11 residues. J gave up 11 bases and V 5 bases, and 3 bases lay outside the gene matches. The CDR3 coding sequence is TGCAGTGCTTCACAGGGGACACCCCTCCACTTT. It encodes CSASQGTPLHF.

The J gene is TRBJ2-3, the V gene TRBV6-5; D may be TRBD1 or TRBD2 (6 bases each). V shed 2 bases and J shed 8 bases, with 14 bases lying between them. CDR1 is MNHEY, CDR2 SVGAGI, per germline. The CDR3 contains 14 residues. The CDR3 nucleotides read TGTGCCAGCAGTTACGAGGGGGGTGGGGGTACGCAGTATTTT. This encodes CASSYEGGGGTQYF.

This clonotype has more than one count but fewer than ten. This CDR3 is CASSSGLAVYQETQYF. The DNA of the CDR3 is TGTGCCAGCAGTTCGGGACTAGCGGTTTACCAAGAGACCCAGTACTTC. This chain links TRBV6-5 with TRBJ2-5; 11 bases fit TRBD2. This CDR3 comprises 16 residues. With V trimmed by 4 bases and J by 0 bases, 4 bases remained unmatched. Germline values: CDR1 MNHEY, CDR2 SVGAGI.

This clonotype was detected a few times. V and J are TRBV6-1 and TRBJ1-1; the match to TRBD1 covers 8 bases. V dropped 6 bases and J dropped 1; count of bases not matched to a gene: 7. CDR3 length equals 15 residues. Germline CDR1 reads MNHNS; CDR2 reads SASEGT. Written as DNA, the CDR3 is TGTGCCAGCAGCAACCGGGACAGGACGAACACTGAAGCTTTCTTT. Encoded protein: CASSNRDRTNTEAFF.

J is TRBJ2-3 and V is TRBV4-1, with 7 nucleotides matching TRBD2. Germline V gives CDR1 MGHRA, CDR2 YSYEKL. CDR3 size: 15 residues. V dropped 1 base and J dropped 6; count of bases not matched to a gene: 7. The CDR3 sequence: CASSQVGRVEDTQYF. The CDR3 nucleotides are TGCGCCAGCAGCCAAGTGGGGAGGGTGGAGGATACGCAGTATTTT.

This rearrangement joins TRBV19 to TRBJ2-5; tentative D call: TRBD2 (6 bases). The V gene's germline CDR1 is LNHDA and CDR2 SQIVND (reference sequence). The length of the CDR3 is 12 residues. Trimming left V 4 bases short and J 7 bases short, with 10 bases between. CDR3 region: CASSNSGGTQYF. CDR3 bases: TGTGCCAGTAGTAATAGCGGAGGGACCCAGTACTTC.

This clonotype was seen only a few times. The gene calls are TRBV20-1 and TRBJ2-3; perhaps TRBD2 as D (6 bases). This CDR3 has 13 residues. CDR1 is DFQATT and CDR2 is SNEGSKA in the germline V gene (reference sequence). Trimming cost V 3 bases and J 2 bases, with 9 bases left between them. This chain's CDR3 is CSASRGTTDTQYF. The DNA of the CDR3 is TGCAGTGCTAGCCGCGGGACCACAGATACGCAGTATTTT.

The V call is TRBV2, the J call TRBJ2-1; TRBD2 aligns across 10 bases. This CDR3 comprises 15 residues. Germline V gives CDR1 SNHLY, CDR2 FYNNEI. V was clipped by 3 bases and J by 13 bases; unmatched bases: 12. This chain's CDR3 is CASSEWLAGAMVQFF. The CDR3 nucleotides read TGTGCCAGCAGTGAGTGGCTAGCGGGAGCAATGGTTCAGTTCTTC.

Sample share makes this clonotype medium-sized (0.01 to 0.1%). The J gene is TRBJ2-4, the V gene TRBV7-2; D unresolved. CDR1 is SGHTA and CDR2 is FQGNSA in the germline V gene. This CDR3 contains 16 residues. The V and J ends lost 5 bases and 0 bases respectively, with 14 bases between them. The DNA for the CDR3 is TGTGCCAGCAGCCGAGAGTTAACGCTAGCCAAAAACATTCAGTACTTC. This translates into CASSRELTLAKNIQYF.

The DNA of the CDR3 is TGCAGTGCTAGAGGAGTTGATCAGCCCCAGCATTTT. This translates into CSARGVDQPQHF. This chain links TRBV20-1 with TRBJ1-5; D uncertain. Germline CDR1 reads DFQATT; CDR2 reads SNEGSKA (reference sequence). V lost 1 base to trimming and J lost 5 bases, with 6 bases between them. CDR3 size: 12 residues.

The CDR3 loop is CASSASDRAYEQYF. The DNA for the CDR3 is TGTGCCAGCAGTGCGTCGGACAGGGCCTACGAGCAGTACTTC. The rearrangement uses TRBV2 and TRBJ2-7; 8 positions agree with TRBD1. V was clipped by 4 bases and J by 2 bases; unmatched bases: 4. The CDR3 covers 14 residues. CDR1 and CDR2 (germline): SNHLY, FYNNEI.

This sequence joins TRBV5-1 and TRBJ1-2, with D unclear. CDR1 is SGHRS, CDR2 YFSETQ, per germline. This CDR3 is 15 amino acids long. V lost 1 base and J lost 4, with 14 bases in between. The CDR3 spells CASSLNSATAYGYTF. Here the CDR3 DNA reads TGCGCCAGCAGCTTGAACAGTGCCACTGCCTATGGCTACACCTTC.

The V call is TRBV28, the J call TRBJ2-3, with D perhaps matching TRBD2 (6 bases). CDR1 MDHEN and CDR2 SYDVKM come from the germline V gene. The CDR3 sequence is 11 residues long. V lost 7 bases and J lost 10, with 12 bases in between. CDR3 in amino acids: CASIFGSAQYF. In DNA form, the CDR3 reads TGTGCCAGCATATTCGGGAGTGCGCAGTATTTT.

The chain uses TRBV24-1 and TRBJ1-1; TRBD1 is a possible D gene (5 bases). This CDR3 region has 17 residues. Trimming stripped 4 bases from V and 9 bases from J, with 26 bases between. Germline CDR1 KGHDR, CDR2 SFDVKD. CDR3 region: CATSEPPGSEGSGQAFF. In nucleotides, the CDR3 is TGTGCCACCAGTGAACCCCCCGGGTCCGAGGGGAGCGGGCAAGCTTTCTTT.

This clonotype appeared a single time. The chain employs TRBV28 and TRBJ2-5, with D uncertain. The CDR3 has 15 amino acids. Trimming took off 5 bases at V and 1 base at J, with 14 bases between the two ends. The germline V gene has CDR1 MDHEN and CDR2 SYDVKM. The CDR3 sequence is CASSEPRAGQETQYF. The CDR3 DNA reads as TGTGCCAGCAGTGAGCCGAGAGCCGGCCAAGAGACCCAGTACTTC.

The V call is TRBV6-1, the J call TRBJ2-7, with D uncertain. The germline V gene has CDR1 MNHNS and CDR2 SASEGT. This CDR3 comprises 13 residues. The V end lost 6 bases, the J end lost 3 bases, and 12 bases lay between the germline ends. The DNA of the CDR3 is TGTGCCAGCAGACGACAAACCGACTACGAGCAGTACTTC. This codes for CASRRQTDYEQYF.